The 2 T cell receptor beta chains presented below share a single source sample, sequenced in a study of blood T cell repertoires in COVID-19. Sequencing was performed with immunoSEQ multiplex PCR; in TCRdb, only in-frame clones are kept and a portion is missing. The sample lists fewer than 300,000 clones; more than 85% were seen once. The source material was peripheral blood. The receptors were sampled from a woman aged 25 to 39 with COVID-19, enrolled during active disease.

This sequence joins TRBV18 and TRBJ2-3; 8 nucleotides agree with TRBD1. Losses at the gene ends were 3 bases for V and 0 bases for J; bases not matched to a gene: 5. The CDR3 runs to 16 residues. CDR1 is KGHSH and CDR2 is LQKENI in the germline V gene. The CDR3 region has the DNA TGTGCCAGCTCACCGAGGACAGGGACAAGCACAGATACGCAGTATTTT. This translates into CASSPRTGTSTDTQYF.

V is TRBV18 and J is TRBJ2-7; tentative D call: TRBD2 (6 bases). Germline V gene data show CDR1 as KGHSH and CDR2 as LQKENI. V was cut by 6 bases and J by 0 bases, with 18 bases left in between. The CDR3 is 16 amino acids. The CDR3 coding sequence is TGTGCCAGCTCGCTACCTAGCGCCAGAGGCTCCTACGAGCAGTACTTC. Protein sequence: CASSLPSARGSYEQYF.